This passage covers 29 T cell receptor beta chains from one sample sequenced in a study of blood T cells in healthy people across ages. Sample-barcoded 5' priming and a J-beta primer mix drove a second PCR of about 6 to 12 cycles. TCRdb itself ran the 5' RACE reads through MiXCR, one entry per CDR3 protein. The sample records about 640,000 distinct CDR3 sequences, about 54% being singletons. The sample consisted of blood. These receptors all stem from a man aged 55 to 70 in good health.

The chain recombines TRBV11-1 with TRBJ2-7; 8 bases match TRBD1. The CDR3 is made up of 16 amino acids. J lost 4 bases, V lost 3 bases, and 11 bases had no gene match. The germline V gene has CDR1 SGHAT and CDR2 FQDESV (reference sequence). In nucleotides, the CDR3 is TGTGCCAGCAGCTTGAACAGGACAGGGTCTTCGTACGAGCAGTACTTC. As protein: CASSLNRTGSSYEQYF.

This clonotype was found once. The chain couples TRBV6-2 or TRBV6-3 to TRBJ2-1, with 9 bases lining up with TRBD2. Germline V CDR1 and CDR2: MNHEY, SVGEGT. The CDR3 runs to 13 residues. V was pared by 5 bases and J by 6 bases, with 2 bases of the junction left unmatched. In DNA, the CDR3 is TGTGCCAGCAGTGGACTAGCGTTCAATGAGCAGTTCTTC. Translation: CASSGLAFNEQFF.

This rearrangement joins TRBV6-4 to TRBJ2-7; D may be TRBD1 (5 bases). The length of the CDR3 is 15 residues. Germline V gene sequence: CDR1 MRHNA, CDR2 SNTAGT. Trimming stripped 7 bases from V and 3 bases from J, with 19 bases between. The CDR3 nucleotides read TGTGCCAGCAAAAGGGATAACAGGCCGGTCTACGAGCAGTACTTC. Protein: CASKRDNRPVYEQYF.

The V gene is TRBV6-6, the J gene TRBJ2-1, with a tentative D call TRBD1 (6 bases). The germline V gene encodes CDR1 MNHNY and CDR2 SVGAGI (reference sequence). With 2 bases removed from V and 12 bases from J, the gap between germline ends came to 23 bases. This CDR3 contains 16 residues. The CDR3 loop is CASSYPGTRGEYGQFF. CDR3 bases: TGTGCCAGCAGTTACCCCGGGACACGGGGAGAATATGGGCAGTTCTTC.

In DNA, the CDR3 is TGCGCCAGCAGCTTAAAGGGGGACACTGAAGCTTTCTTT. Amino acid sequence: CASSLKGDTEAFF. V usage is TRBV5-1 and J usage is TRBJ1-1, with a possible D match to TRBD1 (6 bases). Trimming removed 2 bases at V and 3 bases at J, with 8 bases between. Germline CDR1 reads SGHRS; CDR2 reads YFSETQ. This CDR3 is 13 amino acids long.

Only a few counts were recorded for this clonotype. This sequence joins TRBV10-3 and TRBJ2-1; 9 bases match TRBD2. CDR3 size: 15 residues. J gave up 3 bases and V 4 bases, and 4 bases lay outside the gene matches. Germline CDR1 is ENHRY and CDR2 is SYGVKD. The CDR3 coding sequence is TGTGCCATCAGTGTTATAGCGGGGGACTACAATGAGCAGTTCTTC. This codes for CAISVIAGDYNEQFF.

The chain is built from TRBV20-1 and TRBJ2-3, with 7 bases that match TRBD2. V dropped 7 bases and J dropped 0; count of bases not matched to a gene: 7. The CDR3 runs to 14 residues. CDR1 is DFQATT and CDR2 is SNEGSKA in the germline V gene (reference sequence). DNA for the CDR3: TGCAGTGTCGCGGGGGACCGAAGCACAGATACGCAGTATTTT. It codes for CSVAGDRSTDTQYF.

The count of this clonotype is one. CDR3 bases: TGTGCCACCAGCAGCCGTCTGACAGCCACAGATACGCAGTATTTT. Translation gives CATSSRLTATDTQYF. This chain uses TRBV15 with TRBJ2-3; a weak D match, TRBD1 (5 bases). The V end was cut by 3 bases, the J end by 2 bases, with 12 bases between. Germline values: CDR1 LNHNV, CDR2 YYDKDF (reference sequence). The CDR3 has 15 residues.

The chain uses TRBV12-3 or TRBV12-4 and TRBJ2-1; D possibly corresponds to TRBD2 (5 bases). The end of the DNA fits TRBJ2-7 better, so the J call may be wrong. The CDR3 has 16 amino acids. The DNA for the CDR3 is TGTGCCAGCAGTTTTGAGGGCGGCGCCTCCTACAATGAGCAGTACTTC. This codes for CASSFEGGASYNEQYF.

In this sample, this clonotype turned up a few times. The chain employs TRBV6-2 or TRBV6-3 and TRBJ1-2; possible D gene TRBD1, 6 bases. This CDR3 region has 12 residues. V lost 5 bases, J lost 4 bases, and 8 bases lay in between. CDR1 and CDR2 from the germline V gene are MNHEY and SVGEGT. CDR3 loop: CASSTGIYGYTF. The CDR3 nucleotides read TGTGCCAGCAGTACAGGGATCTATGGCTACACCTTC.

This clonotype was recorded only once. This chain connects TRBV27 to TRBJ2-5; unclear D gene. V lost 6 bases, J lost 4 bases, and 12 bases lay in between. This CDR3 comprises 13 residues. Germline assignment: CDR1 MNHEY and CDR2 SMNVEV (reference sequence). DNA for the CDR3: TGTGCCAGCAGCTTACGGTGGGGAGAGACCCAGTACTTC. Translation gives CASSLRWGETQYF.

This clonotype is hyperexpanded by share. The rearrangement joins TRBV12-3 or TRBV12-4 to TRBJ2-3; D perhaps matches TRBD2 (7 bases). This CDR3 spans 14 amino acids. V was clipped by 3 bases and J by 5 bases, with 12 bases between them. CDR3 residues: CASSFGGAGDTQYF. Written as DNA, the CDR3 is TGTGCCAGCAGTTTTGGGGGGGCCGGAGATACGCAGTATTTT.

The rearrangement uses TRBV6-5 and TRBJ1-4; 7 positions match TRBD1. Trimming took 4 bases from V and 7 from J; bases not matched to a gene: 12. CDR1 and CDR2 from the germline V gene are MNHEY and SVGAGI. CDR3 size: 16 residues. This CDR3 reads CASSFRPQGVGEKLFF. CDR3 sequence (DNA): TGTGCCAGCAGTTTCAGACCGCAGGGGGTTGGTGAAAAACTGTTTTTT.

This clonotype was observed a handful of times. V is TRBV3-1 and J is TRBJ2-7; tentative D call: TRBD1 (5 bases). The closer fit of TRBJ2-5 to the DNA end suggests the J call may be wrong. CDR1 is LGHDT and CDR2 is YNNKEL in the germline V gene (reference sequence). This CDR3 has 14 residues. CDR3 sequence reads: CASSRDLRGETQYF. The CDR3 coding sequence is TGTGCCAGCAGCCGGGATCTAAGGGGAGAGACCCAGTACTTC.

This chain connects TRBV5-1 to TRBJ2-5, with D perhaps TRBD2 (7 bases). The CDR3 sequence is 15 residues long. CDR1 and CDR2 (germline): SGHRS, YFSETQ. V lost 5 bases and J lost 8, with 22 bases in between. CDR3 amino acids: CASSSDGGAQETQYF. The CDR3 DNA reads as TGCGCCAGCAGTTCCGATGGGGGGGCTCAGGAAACCCAGTACTTC. Drawing the rest from reference TRBV5-1 and TRBJ2-5, the complete variable domain is KAGVTQTPRYLIKTRGQQVTLSCSPISGHRSVSWYQQTPGQGLQFLFEYFSETQRNKGNFPGRFSGRQFSNSRSEMNVSTLELGDSALYLCASSSDGGAQETQYFGPGTRLLVL.

This clonotype was counted once. This chain connects TRBV28 to TRBJ2-3, with D maybe TRBD1 (6 bases). From germline, CDR1 is MDHEN and CDR2 SYDVKM. Trimming took off 4 bases at V and 3 bases at J, with 14 bases between the two ends. The CDR3 has 15 residues. For the CDR3, the DNA is TGTGCCAGCAGTTCAGGGGCACAAGCAACAGATACGCAGTATTTT. It codes for CASSSGAQATDTQYF.

This clonotype was seen just once. The chain joins TRBV29-1 to TRBJ1-5; unclear D gene. The V end lost 1 base, the J end lost 4 bases, and 17 bases lay between the germline ends. The CDR3 is made up of 16 amino acids. Germline lookup yields CDR1 SQVTM and CDR2 ANQGSEA. The CDR3 bases are TGCAGCGTTGAAGTTAGTTTACGGGAGAAAAATCAGCCCCAGCATTTT. Encoded protein: CSVEVSLREKNQPQHF.

Many counts were recorded for this clonotype. The chain combines TRBV5-1 with TRBJ2-3; D gene ambiguous. The CDR3 length is 11 residues. V lost 5 bases to trimming and J lost 3 bases, with 4 bases between them. Germline assignment: CDR1 SGHRS and CDR2 YFSETQ. Here the CDR3 DNA reads TGCGCCAGCAGGGCTACAGATACGCAGTATTTT. The encoded protein is CASRATDTQYF. Full variable domain (rest looked up from reference TRBV5-1 and TRBJ2-3): KAGVTQTPRYLIKTRGQQVTLSCSPISGHRSVSWYQQTPGQGLQFLFEYFSETQRNKGNFPGRFSGRQFSNSRSEMNVSTLELGDSALYLCASRATDTQYFGPGTRLTVL.

The chain employs TRBV29-1 and TRBJ2-3; tentative D call: TRBD1 (5 bases). The V gene's germline CDR1 is SQVTM and CDR2 ANQGSEA. Trimming removed 6 bases from V and 4 bases from J, with 8 bases in between. CDR3 length: 11 amino acids. This chain's CDR3 is CSVDSSDTQYF. Here the CDR3 DNA reads TGCAGCGTCGACAGTTCAGATACGCAGTATTTT.

CDR3 sequence reads: CASSQVVGITDTQYF. CDR3 bases: TGTGCCAGCAGCCAAGTCGTGGGGATCACAGATACGCAGTATTTT. The V and J genes are TRBV14 and TRBJ2-3; no definite D call. In germline, CDR1 is SGHDN, CDR2 FVKESK. V lost 1 base and J 2 bases, leaving 10 bases between the germline ends. The CDR3 has 15 residues.

The genes are TRBV29-1 and TRBJ1-2; 8 positions agree with TRBD1. Looked up from germline, CDR1 is SQVTM and CDR2 is ANQGSEA. Trimming cost V 2 bases and J 7 bases; bases outside gene matches: 12. CDR3 length: 15 residues. The CDR3: CSVENPGRGHGGYTF. The CDR3 bases are TGCAGCGTTGAAAACCCCGGCAGGGGGCACGGTGGCTACACCTTC.

The J gene is TRBJ1-1, the V gene TRBV3-1; 7 positions match TRBD1. J gave up 1 base and V 4 bases, and 6 bases lay outside the gene matches. Germline CDR1 is LGHDT and CDR2 is YNNKEL (reference sequence). CDR3 size: 15 residues. Here the CDR3 reads CASSPHGTANTEAFF. DNA for the CDR3: TGTGCCAGCAGCCCCCACGGGACAGCGAACACTGAAGCTTTCTTT.

The chain has TRBV20-1 and TRBJ2-1; no firm D call. There are 16 residues in the CDR3. CDR1 is DFQATT, CDR2 SNEGSKA, per germline (reference sequence). Trimming stripped 3 bases from V and 0 bases from J, with 15 bases between. Written as DNA, the CDR3 is TGCAGTGCTAGGTTGGAACCTGTCGGCTCCTACAATGAGCAGTTCTTC. The encoded protein is CSARLEPVGSYNEQFF.

The V call is TRBV12-3 or TRBV12-4, the J call TRBJ1-2, with D unresolved. V dropped 5 bases and J dropped 3 bases, with 10 bases sitting between them. CDR3 size: 13 residues. CDR3 protein: CASSRVRDYGYTF. CDR3 sequence (DNA): TGTGCCAGCAGTCGGGTGAGGGACTATGGCTACACCTTC.

The chain carries TRBV4-1 and TRBJ2-7; D remains ambiguous. Trimming took off 1 base at V and 3 bases at J, with 10 bases between the two ends. Germline CDR1 reads MGHRA; CDR2 reads YSYEKL. The CDR3 has 14 residues. The CDR3 DNA sequence: TGCGCCAGCAGCCAAGGACCTCCTTTCTACGAGCAGTACTTC. This encodes CASSQGPPFYEQYF.

The CDR3 nucleotides read TGTGCCAGCAGCGGACCGTCAGCGGGTTCCGCCTACGAGCAGTACTTC. Residues: CASSGPSAGSAYEQYF. The chain combines TRBV7-9 with TRBJ2-7; possibly TRBD2 for D (6 bases). The CDR3 runs 16 residues. Between the trimmed V and J ends, which lost 5 bases and 2 bases, there was a span of 19 bases. CDR1 and CDR2 from the germline V gene are SEHNR and FQNEAQ (reference sequence).

This clonotype was seen a few times. The chain carries TRBV5-6 and TRBJ2-1, with 8 bases lining up with TRBD2. This CDR3 has 15 amino acids. Germline CDR1 and CDR2: SGHDT and YYEEEE. V shed 0 bases and J 8 bases; nucleotides not matched to a gene: 7. The CDR3 DNA is TGTGCCAGCAGCTTGGGCGGGGGGCGATTTGATGAGCAGTTCTTC. This gives the protein CASSLGGGRFDEQFF.

The chain recombines TRBV18 with TRBJ2-7; 9 bases fit TRBD1. Germline V CDR1 and CDR2: KGHSH, LQKENI. This CDR3 is built from 15 residues. Trimming removed 2 bases from V and 7 bases from J; junction bases left unmatched: 9. The CDR3 region has the DNA TGTGCCAGCTCACCAGGGGACAGGGAGTCGGGAGAGCAGTACTTC. Encoded protein: CASSPGDRESGEQYF.

CDR3 nucleotides: TGTGCCAGCAGGAGGGCAGGGGAAACTAACTATGGCTACACCTTC. Translated, it gives CASRRAGETNYGYTF. The chain couples TRBV27 to TRBJ1-2, with D maybe TRBD1 (6 bases). Germline-derived CDR1 and CDR2 are MNHEY and SMNVEV (reference sequence). The CDR3 length is 15 residues. The V gene lost 6 bases and the J gene lost 0 bases, with 14 bases spanning the gap.